The clone carrying this T cell receptor (beta chain) was seen a handful of times. This sample was taken from a study of blood T cell repertoires in COVID-19. Whole-study context: T cells, B-cell-depleted T cells, or PBMCs provided the cDNA or gDNA that served as material.

Produced via immunoSEQ multiplex PCR; TCRdb's table is partial and in-frame only. This sample yields fewer than 400,000 clones, of which 70% to 90% are seen a single time; 3% belongs to the top ten. Trimming removed 6 bases from V and 5 bases from J, with 11 bases in between. Germline V gene lookup returns CDR1 MDHEN and CDR2 SYDVKM. There are 13 residues in the CDR3. This clonotype originated in a human donor in a cohort sampled during active COVID-19. This sequence joins TRBV28 and TRBJ1-5; TRBD1 might be the D (6 bases). Sequencing was performed on peripheral blood. This CDR3 reads CASRTQGYQPQHF. The CDR3 coding sequence is TGTGCCAGCAGAACACAGGGATATCAGCCCCAGCATTTT.